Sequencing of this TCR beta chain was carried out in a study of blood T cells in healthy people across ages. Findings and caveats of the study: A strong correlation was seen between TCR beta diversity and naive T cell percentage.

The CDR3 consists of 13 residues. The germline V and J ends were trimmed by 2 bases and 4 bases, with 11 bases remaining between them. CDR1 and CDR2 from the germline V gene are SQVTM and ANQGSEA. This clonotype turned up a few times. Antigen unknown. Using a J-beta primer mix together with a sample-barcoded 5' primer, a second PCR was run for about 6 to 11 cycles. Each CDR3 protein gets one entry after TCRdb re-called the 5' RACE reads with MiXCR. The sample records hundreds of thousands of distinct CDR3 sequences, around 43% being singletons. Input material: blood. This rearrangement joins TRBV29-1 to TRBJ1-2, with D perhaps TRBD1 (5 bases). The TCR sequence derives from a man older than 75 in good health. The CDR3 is CSVETGRGYGYTF. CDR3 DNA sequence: TGCAGCGTTGAAACAGGACGCGGCTATGGCTACACCTTC.